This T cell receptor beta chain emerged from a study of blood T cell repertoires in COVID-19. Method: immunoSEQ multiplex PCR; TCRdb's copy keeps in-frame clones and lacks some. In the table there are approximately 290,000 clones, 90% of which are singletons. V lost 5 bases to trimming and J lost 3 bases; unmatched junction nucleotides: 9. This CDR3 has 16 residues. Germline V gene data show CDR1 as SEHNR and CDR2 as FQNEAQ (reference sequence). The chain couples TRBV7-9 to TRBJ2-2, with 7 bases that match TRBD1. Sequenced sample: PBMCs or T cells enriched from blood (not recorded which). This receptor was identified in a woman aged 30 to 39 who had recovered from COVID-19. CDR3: CASSPRTGADTGELFF. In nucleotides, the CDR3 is TGTGCCAGCAGCCCTCGCACAGGGGCGGACACCGGGGAGCTGTTTTTT. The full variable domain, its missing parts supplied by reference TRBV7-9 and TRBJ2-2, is DTGVSQNPRHKITKRGQNVTFRCDPISEHNRLYWYRQTLGQGPEFLTYFQNEAQLEKSRLLSDRFSAERPKGSFSTLEIQRTEQGDSAMYLCASSPRTGADTGELFFGEGSRLTVL.